This entry lists 10 T cell receptor beta chains sequenced from one sample in a study of cytotoxic CD8 clonotypes in ibrutinib-treated CLL. Assay used: immunoSEQ multiplex PCR; TCRdb lists only in-frame clones, some missing. The sample has over 100,000 clones, 80% to 90% seen once; the top ten hold roughly 2%. The specimen was PBMCs, collected after 24 months of ibrutinib treatment. All receptors derive from a human donor with chronic lymphocytic leukemia.

DNA of the CDR3: TGTGCCAGCAGTTCTCCGGGACTAGCGGGAGGGATGTACAATGAGCAGTTCTTC. It encodes CASSSPGLAGGMYNEQFF. This sequence joins TRBV28 and TRBJ2-1; 16 nucleotides line up with TRBD2. V lost 4 bases, J lost 4 bases, and 7 bases stayed unmatched. Germline V lookup: CDR1 MDHEN, CDR2 SYDVKM. This CDR3 is built from 18 residues.

The V and J genes are TRBV19 and TRBJ2-3; 11 positions match TRBD2. The CDR3 consists of 16 residues. The J segment lost 2 bases and the V segment lost 4 bases, leaving 5 bases of the junction unmatched. CDR1 and CDR2 from the germline V gene are LNHDA and SQIVND (reference sequence). The CDR3 DNA is TGTGCCAGTAGTAACCCGACTAGCGGGGACACAGATACGCAGTATTTT. Protein: CASSNPTSGDTDTQYF.

The rearrangement joins TRBV7-9 to TRBJ2-2, with D unresolved. The CDR3 covers 14 residues. In germline, CDR1 is SEHNR, CDR2 FQNEAQ (reference sequence). Deletions cut 5 bases from V and 7 bases from J, with 14 bases between. DNA for the CDR3: TGTGCCAGCAGCCGTTTCGTGTCAGGCGGGGAGCTGTTTTTT. Translated: CASSRFVSGGELFF.

The CDR3 nucleotides read TGTGCCAGCATCACCCGGTTTGGACAGTATAATTCACCCCTCCACTTT. Translating gives CASITRFGQYNSPLHF. The chain combines TRBV21-1 with TRBJ1-6; TRBD1 was called by the table and not checked on the DNA. TRBV21-1 constitutes a pseudogene. This CDR3 region has 16 residues.

The genes are TRBV6-5 and TRBJ2-7, with 10 nucleotides matching TRBD1. With V trimmed by 6 bases and J by 3 bases, 8 bases remained unmatched. Germline lookup yields CDR1 MNHEY and CDR2 SVGAGI. CDR3 size: 15 residues. CDR3 loop: CASRNRDRGYYEQYF. In DNA form, the CDR3 reads TGTGCCAGCAGGAACCGGGACAGGGGATACTACGAGCAGTACTTC.

CDR3: CASSYSERSNQPQHF. CDR3 coding DNA: TGTGCCAGCAGTTACTCCGAACGAAGCAATCAGCCCCAGCATTTT. The V and J genes are TRBV6-6 and TRBJ1-5; D gene unclear. The germline V gene encodes CDR1 MNHNY and CDR2 SVGAGI (reference sequence). The CDR3 runs to 15 residues. The V end was cut by 0 bases, the J end by 1 base, with 7 bases between.

The J gene is TRBJ1-4, the V gene TRBV28; TRBD1 aligns across 9 bases. There are 13 residues in the CDR3. V was clipped by 8 bases and J by 3 bases; unmatched bases: 1. Germline CDR1 MDHEN, CDR2 SYDVKM. The CDR3 reads CASRTGANEKLFF. The CDR3 DNA reads TGTGCCAGCCGGACAGGGGCTAATGAAAAACTGTTTTTT.

The rearrangement uses TRBV5-1 and TRBJ1-1; 7 positions match TRBD1. After removal of 1 base from V and 0 bases from J, the junction contained 9 bases not matched to a gene. This CDR3 is 17 amino acids long. Germline lookup yields CDR1 SGHRS and CDR2 YFSETQ. The CDR3 reads CASSLSRDSKMNTEAFF. The DNA for the CDR3 is TGCGCCAGCAGCTTGTCCCGGGACAGCAAAATGAACACTGAAGCTTTCTTT.

The chain employs TRBV28 and TRBJ1-2, with D possibly being TRBD1 (6 bases). V was trimmed by 5 bases and J by 2 bases, leaving 12 bases between them. The germline V gene has CDR1 MDHEN and CDR2 SYDVKM. The CDR3 length is 14 residues. CDR3 sequence: CASSRVGGNYGYTF. The CDR3 nucleotides are TGTGCCAGCAGTCGAGTTGGGGGCAACTATGGCTACACCTTC.

V is TRBV7-8 and J is TRBJ2-7; D remains unclear. V gave up 3 bases and J gave up 1 base, with 7 bases separating them. Germline loops: CDR1 SGHVS, CDR2 FQNEAQ. The CDR3 spans 13 residues. The CDR3 DNA follows: TGTGCCAGCAGCTTTGGCAGGTCCTACGAGCAGTACTTC. Protein product: CASSFGRSYEQYF.